These T cell receptor beta chains were read from a single sample in a study of CD8+ T cells in alopecia areata. Sequencing used immunoSEQ multiplex PCR; TCRdb keeps in-frame clones, though not all of them. The repertoire holds approximately 170,000 clones, with 55% to 70% as singletons. The input for sequencing was CD4+ T cells sorted from blood, taken at week 4, from a patient treated with tofacitinib. The origin of the receptors is a human donor with alopecia areata. Both conserved end residues are part of each CDR3. Fields, in order: CDR3 protein, CDR3 DNA, J gene, CDR3 length, D gene, V gene, clone size. A D gene is named only where the DNA matches it firmly. Clone size, where shown, is once, few, many, or a class for clones that have expanded.

cdr3_aa: CASILGTGRFGETQYF
cdr3_nt: .
j_call: TRBJ2-5
cdr3_length: 16
d_call: .
v_call: TRBV6-6
clone_size: .

cdr3_aa: CSVEGGWGQGAPIEQYF
cdr3_nt: TGCAGCGTTGAAGGAGGTTGGGGACAGGGGGCGCCCATCGAGCAGTACTTC
j_call: TRBJ2-7
cdr3_length: 17
d_call: TRBD1
v_call: TRBV29-1
clone_size: .

cdr3_aa: CSVELDRGRYEQYF
cdr3_nt: TGCAGCGTTGAGTTGGACAGGGGTCGCTACGAGCAGTACTTC
j_call: TRBJ2-7
cdr3_length: 14
d_call: TRBD1
v_call: TRBV29-1
clone_size: .

cdr3_aa: CSVEGGGARQFF
cdr3_nt: TGCAGCGTTGAGGGAGGGGGGGCAAGGCAGTTCTTC
j_call: TRBJ2-1
cdr3_length: 12
d_call: .
v_call: TRBV29-1
clone_size: once

cdr3_aa: CASSPDRNYGYTF
cdr3_nt: TGTGCCAGCAGCCCCGACAGAAACTATGGCTACACCTTC
j_call: TRBJ1-2
cdr3_length: 13
d_call: .
v_call: TRBV7-9
clone_size: once

cdr3_aa: CASRGLAGVGGANVLTF
cdr3_nt: TGTGCCAGCAGGGGACTAGCGGGAGTCGGTGGGGCCAACGTCCTGACTTTC
j_call: TRBJ2-6
cdr3_length: 17
d_call: TRBD2
v_call: TRBV7-2
clone_size: .

cdr3_aa: CASSLTSGNGETQYF
cdr3_nt: TGTGCCAGCAGCTTGACTAGCGGGAATGGAGAGACCCAGTACTTC
j_call: TRBJ2-5
cdr3_length: 15
d_call: TRBD2
v_call: TRBV11-2
clone_size: few

cdr3_aa: CASSESAGSGDTQYF
cdr3_nt: TGTGCCAGCAGTGAATCTGCGGGAAGTGGAGATACGCAGTATTTT
j_call: TRBJ2-3
cdr3_length: 15
d_call: .
v_call: TRBV6-1
clone_size: .

cdr3_aa: CASSQKDRSTNEKLFF
cdr3_nt: TGTGCCAGCAGCCAGAAAGACAGATCAACTAATGAAAAACTGTTTTTT
j_call: TRBJ1-4
cdr3_length: 16
d_call: .
v_call: TRBV14
clone_size: few

cdr3_aa: CASSGTDNSNQPQHF
cdr3_nt: TGTGCCAGCAGTGGGACAGACAATAGCAATCAGCCCCAGCATTTT
j_call: TRBJ1-5
cdr3_length: 15
d_call: TRBD1
v_call: TRBV6-6
clone_size: few

cdr3_aa: CASSYGTARTEAFF
cdr3_nt: TGTGCCAGCAGTTACGGGACGGCCCGAACTGAAGCTTTCTTT
j_call: TRBJ1-1
cdr3_length: 14
d_call: .
v_call: TRBV6-6
clone_size: .

cdr3_aa: CASKGRRNYGYTF
cdr3_nt: TGTGCCAGCAAGGGACGTAGGAACTATGGCTACACCTTC
j_call: TRBJ1-2
cdr3_length: 13
d_call: .
v_call: TRBV7-9
clone_size: .

cdr3_aa: CASSQDRGIAGVRQETQYF
cdr3_nt: TGCGCCAGCAGCCAAGATCGGGGGATAGCGGGAGTCCGGCAAGAGACCCAGTACTTC
j_call: TRBJ2-5
cdr3_length: 19
d_call: TRBD2
v_call: TRBV4-1
clone_size: .

cdr3_aa: CASSFGGIGEQYF
cdr3_nt: TGCGCCAGCAGCTTCGGGGGGATCGGCGAGCAGTACTTC
j_call: TRBJ2-7
cdr3_length: 13
d_call: TRBD2
v_call: TRBV5-1
clone_size: .

cdr3_aa: CATEGLEGREQYF
cdr3_nt: TGTGCCACAGAGGGCCTGGAGGGACGCGAGCAGTACTTC
j_call: TRBJ2-7
cdr3_length: 13
d_call: .
v_call: TRBV6-1
clone_size: .

cdr3_aa: CSVGFGGEAFF
cdr3_nt: TGCAGCGTTGGATTCGGCGGTGAAGCTTTCTTT
j_call: TRBJ1-1
cdr3_length: 11
d_call: .
v_call: TRBV29-1
clone_size: .

cdr3_aa: CSAVEGAPYEQYF
cdr3_nt: TGCAGCGCCGTAGAGGGGGCCCCCTACGAGCAGTACTTC
j_call: TRBJ2-7
cdr3_length: 13
d_call: TRBD1
v_call: TRBV29-1
clone_size: few

cdr3_aa: CSARVRGTQYF
cdr3_nt: TGCAGTGCCCGGGTTAGGGGTACGCAGTATTTT
j_call: TRBJ2-3
cdr3_length: 11
d_call: .
v_call: TRBV20-1
clone_size: .

cdr3_aa: CASSTGSGYEQYF
cdr3_nt: TGCGCCAGCAGCACCGGGTCCGGCTACGAGCAGTACTTC
j_call: TRBJ2-7
cdr3_length: 13
d_call: .
v_call: TRBV5-1
clone_size: .

cdr3_aa: CSVPGPSNYGYTF
cdr3_nt: TGCAGCGTTCCGGGGCCGTCTAACTATGGCTACACCTTC
j_call: TRBJ1-2
cdr3_length: 13
d_call: .
v_call: TRBV29-1
clone_size: .

cdr3_aa: CAWSTRTIDRGEETQYF
cdr3_nt: TGTGCCTGGAGTACCAGGACTATCGACAGGGGGGAAGAGACCCAGTACTTC
j_call: TRBJ2-5
cdr3_length: 17
d_call: TRBD1
v_call: TRBV30
clone_size: .

cdr3_aa: CASNLLGALLYSNQPQHF
cdr3_nt: TGCGCCAGCAACCTACTTGGGGCCCTACTTTATAGCAATCAGCCCCAGCATTTT
j_call: TRBJ1-5
cdr3_length: 18
d_call: .
v_call: TRBV23-1
clone_size: few

cdr3_aa: CAWSSRQGIGEQYF
cdr3_nt: TGTGCCTGGAGTTCCCGGCAGGGGATAGGCGAGCAGTACTTC
j_call: TRBJ2-7
cdr3_length: 14
d_call: .
v_call: TRBV30
clone_size: once

cdr3_aa: CASSLAGTLYTDTQYF
cdr3_nt: TGTGCCAGCAGTCTAGCCGGGACTCTATACACAGATACGCAGTATTTT
j_call: TRBJ2-3
cdr3_length: 16
d_call: .
v_call: TRBV5-6
clone_size: .

cdr3_aa: CATLSSGREETQYF
cdr3_nt: TGTGCCACCCTTTCTAGCGGGAGGGAAGAGACCCAGTACTTC
j_call: TRBJ2-5
cdr3_length: 14
d_call: TRBD2
v_call: TRBV10-3
clone_size: .

cdr3_aa: CSAGTSGSFAEQFF
cdr3_nt: TGCAGCGCGGGGACTAGCGGGAGTTTCGCGGAGCAGTTCTTC
j_call: TRBJ2-1
cdr3_length: 14
d_call: TRBD2
v_call: TRBV29-1
clone_size: .